This T cell receptor (beta chain) is drawn from a study of long-term antiretroviral therapy in people with HIV. One or more pre-ART and two or more post-ART PBMC samples were available from each donor. Version v3.0 of the immunoSEQ assay was performed at survey level. Sequencing aimed to cover about 35,000-50,000 T-cell genomes per sample. Data came from immunoSEQ multiplex PCR; TCRdb stores just in-frame clones and leaves some out. The sample has 40,000 to 50,000 clones; about 94% are singletons. This CDR3 spans 14 amino acids. Germline V gives CDR1 SGHAT, CDR2 FQNNGV. Trimming pared 6 bases from V and 7 bases from J, leaving 17 bases between. As concerns this clone: What it binds is not known.

Study observations and caveats: At every time point, clones expanded before ART dominated the repertoire. Even long-term ART left TRB diversity below transplant donor controls, despite gains.

The chain recombines TRBV11-2 with TRBJ2-3, with D uncertain. The sequences come from unsorted PBMCs, collected approximately 9.1 years after starting antiretroviral therapy. The sequence was obtained from a man aged 25-45 years with HIV. CDR3 sequence reads: CASRLGPSGNTQYF. CDR3 in DNA: TGTGCCAGCAGGCTCGGTCCAAGTGGAAATACGCAGTATTTT.